Reported below is one T cell receptor (beta chain). One end of the junction fails to match germline, which may point to a read error. The data stem from a study of T cell responses to AZD1222 COVID-19 vaccine. The CDR3 runs to 15 residues. Looked up from germline, CDR1 is SSHAT and CDR2 is FNYEAQ (reference sequence). Repertoires were generated with immunoSEQ multiplex PCR, while TCRdb's copy carries only in-frame clones and drops some. The data show 83,000 or so clones, 88% seen once. Sequenced here: peripheral blood, sampled 28 days after the second AZD1222 dose. The V gene is TRBV7-7, the J gene TRBJ2-3, with D perhaps matching TRBD2 (5 bases). This clonotype was sampled from an adult who received the AZD1222 COVID-19 vaccine. The CDR3 coding sequence is TGTGCTAGCAGCTTTGGCAGGACTAGCACAGATACGCAGTATTTT. This gives the protein CASSFGRTSTDTQYF.